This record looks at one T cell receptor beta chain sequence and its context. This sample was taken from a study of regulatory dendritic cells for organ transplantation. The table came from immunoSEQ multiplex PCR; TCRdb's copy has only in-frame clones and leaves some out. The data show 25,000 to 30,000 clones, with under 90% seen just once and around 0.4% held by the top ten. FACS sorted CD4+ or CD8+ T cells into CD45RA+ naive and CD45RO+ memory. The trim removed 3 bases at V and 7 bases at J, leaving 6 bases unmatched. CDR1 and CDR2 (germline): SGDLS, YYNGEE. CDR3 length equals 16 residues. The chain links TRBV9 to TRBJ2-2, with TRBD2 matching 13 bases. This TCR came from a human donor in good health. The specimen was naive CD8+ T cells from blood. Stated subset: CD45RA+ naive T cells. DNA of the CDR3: TGTGCCAGCAGCGACCGGACTAGCGGGGGTGGCGGGGAGCTGTTTTTT. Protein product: CASSDRTSGGGGELFF. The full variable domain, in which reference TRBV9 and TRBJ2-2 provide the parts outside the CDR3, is DSGVTQTPKHLITATGQRVTLRCSPRSGDLSVYWYQQSLDQGLQFLIQYYNGEERAKGNILERFSAQQFPDLHSELNLSSLELGDSALYFCASSDRTSGGGGELFFGEGSRLTVL.